The 31 T cell receptor beta chains given below trace back to one sample, sequenced in a study of blood T cell repertoires in COVID-19. The method was immunoSEQ multiplex PCR; TCRdb's version includes in-frame clones alone and lacks a portion of them. This table has about 370,000 clones, approximately 87% appearing once. Sequences were obtained from peripheral blood. All receptors come from a woman in her twenties or thirties with COVID-19, enrolled during active disease.

This chain connects TRBV18 to TRBJ2-1, with 8 nucleotides matching TRBD2. CDR3 length equals 20 residues. CDR1 and CDR2 from the germline V gene are KGHSH and LQKENI. Losses at the gene ends were 5 bases for V and 0 bases for J; bases not matched to a gene: 18. The CDR3 region is CASSTPDPAAGGGSYNEQFF. CDR3 nucleotide sequence: TGTGCCAGCTCAACTCCAGACCCCGCGGCGGGAGGAGGCTCCTACAATGAGCAGTTCTTC.

The chain couples TRBV10-3 to TRBJ1-2; D not certain. Per the germline V gene, CDR1 is ENHRY and CDR2 is SYGVKD. V lost 3 bases and J lost 2, with 7 bases in between. The CDR3 is 13 amino acids. The CDR3 reads CAISEQINYGYTF. The DNA of the CDR3 is TGTGCCATCAGTGAACAGATCAACTATGGCTACACCTTC.

The chain recombines TRBV30 with TRBJ2-3; D possibly corresponds to TRBD1 (6 bases). CDR3 length: 11 amino acids. Per germline, CDR1 GTSNPN and CDR2 SVGIG (reference sequence). Deletions cut 4 bases from V and 10 bases from J, with 12 bases between. CDR3 in DNA: TGTGCCTGGACGACAGGCCATGCGCAGTATTTT. Amino acids: CAWTTGHAQYF.

This chain connects TRBV6-5 to TRBJ2-4; a possible D gene is TRBD2 (7 bases). This CDR3 contains 16 residues. The ends were cut back, 2 bases at V and 6 bases at J, with 17 bases in the middle. CDR1 and CDR2 from the germline V gene are MNHEY and SVGAGI. In DNA form, the CDR3 reads TGTGCCAGCAGTTACCCTAAAGGGGGGGGACTAAACATTCAGTACTTC. As protein: CASSYPKGGGLNIQYF.

The V call is TRBV5-8, the J call TRBJ1-2, with 7 bases lining up with TRBD1. The CDR3 consists of 15 residues. Germline lookup yields CDR1 SGHTS and CDR2 YDEGEE. The J segment lost 3 bases and the V segment lost 3 bases, leaving 8 bases of the junction unmatched. CDR3 DNA sequence: TGTGCCAGCAGCTCGACAGGGCGAAGGGACTATGGCTACACCTTC. It translates to CASSSTGRRDYGYTF. Using reference TRBV5-8 and TRBJ1-2 for the parts outside the CDR3, the full variable domain is EAGVTQSPTHLIKTRGQQATLRCSPISGHTSVYWYQQALGLGLQFLLWYDEGEERNRGNFPPRFSGRQFPNYSSELNVNALELEDSALYLCASSSTGRRDYGYTFGSGTRLTVV.

In its sample, this clone was seen once. The rearrangement joins TRBV24-1 to TRBJ2-5; TRBD2 might be the D (5 bases). The CDR3 consists of 13 residues. The ends were cut back, 7 bases at V and 5 bases at J, with 13 bases in the middle. Germline values: CDR1 KGHDR, CDR2 SFDVKD. In DNA form, the CDR3 reads TGTGCCACCAGCGGGAACGGGGTGGAGACCCAGTACTTC. Translation: CATSGNGVETQYF.

The chain combines TRBV7-2 with TRBJ2-5; TRBD1 agrees at 7 bases. V lost 1 base and J lost 2; bases outside the gene matches: 7. Germline V gene lookup returns CDR1 SGHTA and CDR2 FQGNSA. This CDR3 has 16 residues. This CDR3 is CASSLGWAGGQETQYF. The CDR3 nucleotides read TGTGCCAGCAGCTTAGGATGGGCAGGGGGTCAAGAGACCCAGTACTTC.

The CDR3 sequence is CASRATGPYEQYF. For the CDR3, the DNA is TGTGCCAGCAGGGCGACAGGACCCTACGAGCAGTACTTC. The chain carries TRBV7-9 and TRBJ2-7; the D gene is possibly TRBD1 (6 bases). Germline CDR1 reads SEHNR; CDR2 reads FQNEAQ (reference sequence). CDR3 length equals 13 residues. The V end was cut by 6 bases, the J end by 2 bases, with 11 bases between.

This rearrangement joins TRBV7-9 to TRBJ2-2; TRBD1 matches 11 bases. V lost 1 base, J lost 6 bases, and 7 bases stayed unmatched. The CDR3 spans 17 residues. Per germline, CDR1 SEHNR and CDR2 FQNEAQ (reference sequence). The CDR3 sequence: CASSLGVRTGGPGELFF. The CDR3 DNA reads TGTGCCAGCAGCTTAGGTGTGCGGACAGGGGGCCCCGGGGAGCTGTTTTTT.

J is TRBJ2-3 and V is TRBV6-5; D not resolved. The V end was cut by 2 bases, the J end by 6 bases, with 3 bases between. Germline V gives CDR1 MNHEY, CDR2 SVGAGI. This CDR3 has 11 residues. Written as DNA, the CDR3 is TGTGCCAGCAGTTACGGCGATACGCAGTATTTT. Encoded protein: CASSYGDTQYF.

The chain combines TRBV2 with TRBJ2-5, with a possible D match to TRBD2 (7 bases). V was shortened by 6 bases and J by 4 bases, with 18 bases between the two germline ends. The CDR3 covers 15 residues. Germline assignment: CDR1 SNHLY and CDR2 FYNNEI. The CDR3 nucleotides are TGTGCCAGCAGCCAACTGAGGGGGGGAGGAGAGACCCAGTACTTC. Translation: CASSQLRGGGETQYF.

The rearrangement links TRBV4-3 to TRBJ2-7; D may be TRBD2 (5 bases). The germline gives CDR1 LGHNA, CDR2 YSLEER. CDR3 length: 16 amino acids. V was shortened by 4 bases and J by 2 bases, with 18 bases between the two germline ends. As DNA, the CDR3 is TGCGCCAGCAGCCCCCACCCGGCGGGCCCCGCCTACGAGCAGTACTTC. This encodes CASSPHPAGPAYEQYF.

V and J are TRBV28 and TRBJ2-2; TRBD1 aligns across 10 bases. The CDR3 totals 15 residues. V shed 2 bases, J shed 5 bases, and the junction held 2 bases outside the gene matches. Germline V lookup: CDR1 MDHEN, CDR2 SYDVKM. The CDR3 DNA is TGTGCCAGCAGTTTAAGGACAGGGGGGACCGGGGAGCTGTTTTTT. Translated, it gives CASSLRTGGTGELFF.

The rearrangement joins TRBV28 to TRBJ2-7, with TRBD2 matching 8 bases. CDR1 is MDHEN, CDR2 SYDVKM, per germline. This CDR3 has 16 amino acids. J was trimmed by 5 bases and V by 6 bases; bases with no gene match: 15. The CDR3 DNA reads TGTGCCAGCAGCCAAACCCGGGGGGGGGCGGCCCACGAGCAGTACTTC. This sequence encodes CASSQTRGGAAHEQYF.

J is TRBJ1-1 and V is TRBV28; the D is unclear. Trimming left V 5 bases short and J 3 bases short, with 13 bases between. CDR3 size: 14 residues. Germline CDR1 MDHEN, CDR2 SYDVKM. CDR3 residues: CASSVHSSDTEAFF. Here the CDR3 DNA reads TGTGCCAGCAGTGTCCACAGCTCGGACACTGAAGCTTTCTTT.

This clone was recorded a few times. This chain links TRBV18 with TRBJ2-3; tentative D call: TRBD1 (6 bases). With 2 bases removed from V and 2 bases from J, the gap between germline ends came to 8 bases. The CDR3 is made up of 14 amino acids. The V gene's germline CDR1 is KGHSH and CDR2 LQKENI. The CDR3 DNA sequence: TGTGCCAGCTCACCAGACAGGACCACAGATACGCAGTATTTT. This translates into CASSPDRTTDTQYF.

In its sample, this clone was seen once. The DNA for the CDR3 is TGCGCCAGCAGCTCTCGGGACAGGAGCCTCTCTGGGGCCAACGTCCTGACTTTC. This gives the protein CASSSRDRSLSGANVLTF. This sequence joins TRBV5-1 and TRBJ2-6, with 8 nucleotides matching TRBD1. The V and J ends lost 3 bases and 0 bases, in that order; junction bases with no gene match: 8. This CDR3 comprises 18 residues. CDR1 and CDR2 (germline): SGHRS, YFSETQ.

For the CDR3, the DNA is TGCGCCAGCAGCTCGGACAGGGTGAACACCGGGGAGCTGTTTTTT. Translation: CASSSDRVNTGELFF. This rearrangement joins TRBV5-1 to TRBJ2-2; TRBD1 matches at 8 bases. This CDR3 is built from 15 residues. CDR1 and CDR2 (germline): SGHRS, YFSETQ. V lost 3 bases and J lost 1; bases outside the gene matches: 2.

V and J are TRBV20-1 and TRBJ2-1, with a weak D call TRBD1 (5 bases). Germline V gene lookup returns CDR1 DFQATT and CDR2 SNEGSKA (reference sequence). V was clipped by 3 bases and J by 0 bases, with 12 bases between them. The CDR3 totals 15 residues. CDR3 DNA sequence: TGCAGTGCTAGTGCAGGGAACCCCTCCTACAATGAGCAGTTCTTC. Translation gives CSASAGNPSYNEQFF.

This clone was observed a single time. The chain combines TRBV7-9 with TRBJ2-2; 7 bases match TRBD1. Trimming removed 5 bases from V and 3 bases from J; junction bases left unmatched: 3. CDR1 is SEHNR, CDR2 FQNEAQ, per germline (reference sequence). CDR3 length equals 14 residues. The CDR3 nucleotides read TGTGCCAGCAGCCGACAGGGAGACACCGGGGAGCTGTTTTTT. Its translation is CASSRQGDTGELFF.

The V and J genes are TRBV4-1 and TRBJ2-4, with a weak D call TRBD2 (5 bases). Per the germline V gene, CDR1 is MGHRA and CDR2 is YSYEKL. The CDR3 spans 18 residues. Trimming stripped 3 bases from V and 8 bases from J, with 26 bases between. CDR3 nucleotide sequence: TGCGCCAGCAGCCATGGTCCAAACCAAGTCCGGCAGGAGGACATTCAGTACTTC. Protein product: CASSHGPNQVRQEDIQYF.

In its sample, this clone was seen once. J is TRBJ1-5 and V is TRBV4-1, with D perhaps TRBD1 (5 bases). The CDR3 runs 14 residues. V lost 0 bases and J 6 bases, leaving 9 bases between the germline ends. CDR1 is MGHRA and CDR2 is YSYEKL in the germline V gene. CDR3 amino acids: CASSQDAGVQPQHF. CDR3 DNA: TGCGCCAGCAGCCAAGATGCGGGGGTTCAGCCCCAGCATTTT.

The rearrangement joins TRBV6-6 to TRBJ2-7; 8 bases fit TRBD2. This CDR3 spans 13 amino acids. CDR1 MNHNY and CDR2 SVGAGI come from the germline V gene (reference sequence). After removal of 10 bases from V and 4 bases from J, the junction contained 9 bases not matched to a gene. CDR3 amino acids: CATGGASDYEQYF. CDR3 DNA sequence: TGTGCCACCGGGGGGGCCAGCGATTACGAGCAGTACTTC.

The chain joins TRBV28 to TRBJ2-1, with 9 nucleotides matching TRBD2. The CDR3 is made up of 14 amino acids. With V trimmed by 2 bases and J by 9 bases, 5 bases remained unmatched. Germline-derived CDR1 and CDR2 are MDHEN and SYDVKM. The CDR3 coding sequence is TGTGCCAGCAGTTTACCCCGTAGCGGGAGTGAGCAGTTCTTC. This codes for CASSLPRSGSEQFF.

This clone turned up a few times. This chain joins TRBV5-1 and TRBJ2-2, with TRBD2 matching over 13 bases. The V segment lost 3 bases and the J segment 4 bases; nucleotides outside the gene matches: 0. There are 15 residues in the CDR3. CDR1 is SGHRS, CDR2 YFSETQ, per germline. The CDR3 sequence is CASSWTSGSTGELFF. The DNA of the CDR3 is TGCGCCAGCAGCTGGACTAGCGGGAGCACCGGGGAGCTGTTTTTT.

This chain joins TRBV7-2 and TRBJ1-2; TRBD1 matches at 7 bases. Trimming cost V 1 base and J 11 bases; bases outside gene matches: 1. Germline CDR1 SGHTA, CDR2 FQGNSA. This CDR3 is built from 11 residues. In nucleotides, the CDR3 is TGTGCCAGCAGCTTAGGGGGACAGTACACCTTC. It translates to CASSLGGQYTF.

The chain links TRBV19 to TRBJ2-5; D gene ambiguous. Deletions cut 3 bases from V and 4 bases from J, with 9 bases between. CDR1 and CDR2 from the germline V gene are LNHDA and SQIVND (reference sequence). The CDR3 length is 13 residues. The CDR3 loop is CASSIAPGETQYF. The CDR3 DNA is TGTGCCAGTAGTATCGCCCCGGGAGAGACCCAGTACTTC.

The rearrangement uses TRBV7-6 and TRBJ2-1, with a weak D call TRBD2 (5 bases). The CDR3 has 15 amino acids. Germline V gene lookup returns CDR1 SGHVS and CDR2 FNYEAQ. V lost 0 bases to trimming and J lost 8 bases, with 14 bases between them. The CDR3 region has the DNA TGTGCCAGCAGCTTAGCCTTACTAGGTTCAGATGAGCAGTTCTTC. Protein sequence: CASSLALLGSDEQFF.

V and J are TRBV11-3 and TRBJ2-5, with D unresolved. The CDR3 consists of 15 residues. V was clipped by 8 bases and J by 3 bases, with 19 bases between them. Looked up from germline, CDR1 is SGHNT and CDR2 is YENEEA. CDR3 nucleotides: TGTGCCAGCCCGGTCAGGTTGGCCGGTGAAGAGACCCAGTACTTC. Its translation is CASPVRLAGEETQYF. Drawing the rest from reference TRBV11-3 and TRBJ2-5, the complete variable domain is EAGVVQSPRYKIIEKKQPVAFWCNPISGHNTLYWYLQNLGQGPELLIRYENEEAVDDSQLPKDRFSAERLKGVDSTLKIQPAELGDSAVYLCASPVRLAGEETQYFGPGTRLLVL.

The chain has TRBV19 and TRBJ1-1; 11 bases agree with TRBD1. V was pared by 7 bases and J by 4 bases, with 8 bases of the junction left unmatched. CDR1 is LNHDA and CDR2 is SQIVND in the germline V gene (reference sequence). This CDR3 contains 15 residues. The CDR3: CASILGQGAGTEAFF. CDR3 coding DNA: TGTGCCAGTATCCTCGGACAGGGGGCGGGCACTGAAGCTTTCTTT.

This chain joins TRBV15 and TRBJ2-2, with 10 bases lining up with TRBD1. There are 14 residues in the CDR3. Trimming removed 4 bases from V and 8 bases from J; junction bases left unmatched: 4. Per germline, CDR1 LNHNV and CDR2 YYDKDF (reference sequence). The CDR3 nucleotides are TGTGCCACCAGCACCGACAGGGGGCGGGGGGAGCTGTTTTTT. Its protein product is CATSTDRGRGELFF.